The 3 T cell receptor beta chains in this list originate from one sample, sequenced in a study of monozygotic twins with inflammatory bowel disease (dated by TCRdb to about 2019). The receptor library was made with 5' RACE. The instrument was an Illumina HiSeq 2500. Based on TCRdb reprocessing of the reads, there is one entry per CDR3 protein sequence, and DNA is missing. The table held for this sample gives under 200,000 distinct CDR3 sequences. The ten largest clones take up approximately 3% of the sample. Material: blood. The receptors derive from a human donor with ulcerative colitis or Crohn's disease, or a healthy co-twin of an affected twin (not recorded which).

The chain is built from TRBV12-3 or TRBV12-4 and TRBJ2-4; TCRdb selects TRBD1, and the lack of DNA leaves this call unchecked. The CDR3 has 15 residues. CDR3 sequence reads: CASSPSQGVKNIQYF.

This chain uses TRBV10-1 with TRBJ2-5; no DNA is available, so the TRBD1 call from TCRdb remains unchecked. This CDR3 has 14 residues. CDR1 WNHNN and CDR2 SYGVQD come from the germline V gene (reference sequence). This CDR3 reads CASSQTGTGGTQYF.

The chain combines TRBV7-8 with TRBJ2-1; the TCRdb D gene call, TRBD2, has no DNA to confirm it. Germline loops: CDR1 SGHVS, CDR2 FQNEAQ. The CDR3 totals 14 residues. The CDR3 loop is CASSLSGRRNEQFF.